The clone carrying this T cell receptor (beta chain) was seen a single time. Source study methods: Counts of nucleated cells, estimated from reference gene primer amplification, were obtained. TCRdb's table, derived via immunoSEQ multiplex PCR, lists solely in-frame clones and lacks some. For V, J and clone size, that table is used; D and trimming come from the DNA. The table includes around 250,000 clones, roughly 84% detected once. This CDR3 is 15 amino acids long. The V gene's germline CDR1 is LNHDA and CDR2 SQIVND (reference sequence). V trimming: 6 bases; J trimming: 8 bases; junction bases outside the gene matches: 10. This sample was included in a study of blood T cell repertoires in COVID-19. About the research overall: The United States, Italy and Spain provided the acute and convalescent COVID-19 samples. In each case, the material was cDNA or gDNA derived from T cells, B-cell-depleted T cells, or PBMCs.

The source material was peripheral blood. This TCR derives from a woman aged 40-49 years who had recovered from COVID-19. V is TRBV19 and J is TRBJ1-4; 9 bases align to TRBD1. The CDR3 nucleotides are TGTGCCAGTAGACCCCCCGGGACAGGGAACGAAAAACTGTTTTTT. Translating gives CASRPPGTGNEKLFF.